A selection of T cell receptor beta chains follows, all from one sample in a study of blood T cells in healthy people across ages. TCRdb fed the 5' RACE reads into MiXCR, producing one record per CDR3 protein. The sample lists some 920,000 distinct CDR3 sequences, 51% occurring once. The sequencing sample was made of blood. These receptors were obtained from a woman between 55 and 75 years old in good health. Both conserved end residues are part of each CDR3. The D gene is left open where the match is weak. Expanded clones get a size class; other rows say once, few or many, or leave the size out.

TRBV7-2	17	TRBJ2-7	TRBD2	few	TGTGCCAGCAGCTCCCGGGGTGATAGCGGGGACTCCTACGAGCAGTACTTC	CASSSRGDSGDSYEQYF
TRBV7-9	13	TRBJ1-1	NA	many	TGTGCCAGCAGCTTAGAGGTGAACACTGAAGCTTTCTTT	CASSLEVNTEAFF
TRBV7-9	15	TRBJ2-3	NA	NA	TGTGCCAGCAGCTTACAGGTGGGCCCTACAGATACGCAGTATTTT	CASSLQVGPTDTQYF
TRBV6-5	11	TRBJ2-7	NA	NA	TGTGCCAACAGCCCAGGGGACGAGCAGTACTTC	CANSPGDEQYF
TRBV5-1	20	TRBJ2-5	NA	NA	TGCGCCAGCAGGAAGCGGAAGATTGAGGATTTAAGAGGTTTTCAAGAGACCCAGTACTTC	CASRKRKIEDLRGFQETQYF
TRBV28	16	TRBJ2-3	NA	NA	TGTGCCAGCAGTTCCAGACTAGGCCTTAGCACAGATACGCAGTATTTT	CASSSRLGLSTDTQYF
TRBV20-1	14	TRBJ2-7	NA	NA	TGCAGTGCTATTCTAGCGTCCAGAGGGGACGAGCAGTACTTC	CSAILASRGDEQYF
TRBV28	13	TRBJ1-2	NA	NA	TGTGCCAGCAGTATAGGGCCTAACTATGGCTACACCTTC	CASSIGPNYGYTF
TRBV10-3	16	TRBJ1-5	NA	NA	TGTGCCATCAGTGAGTCTTCAGGAGCTAGCAATCAGCCCCAGCATTTT	CAISESSGASNQPQHF
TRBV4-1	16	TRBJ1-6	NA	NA	TGCGCCAGCAGCCAGCAGGGGTTCGGCCATCAGTCACCCCTCCACTTT	CASSQQGFGHQSPLHF
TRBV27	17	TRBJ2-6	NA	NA	TGTGCCAGCAGTTTATATGCTTTGGGGTCTGGGGCCAACGTCCTGACTTTC	CASSLYALGSGANVLTF
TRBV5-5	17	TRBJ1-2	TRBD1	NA	TGCGCCAGCAGCTTAGGGACAGGGTCCCTAACTAACTATGGCTACACCTTC	CASSLGTGSLTNYGYTF
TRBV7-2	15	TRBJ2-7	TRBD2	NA	TGTGCCAGCTTCCGGACTAGCGGGAGTATGTACGAGCAGTACTTC	CASFRTSGSMYEQYF
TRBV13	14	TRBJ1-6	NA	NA	TGTGCCAGCAGCTTCAATAGGGGAGACTCACCCCTCCACTTT	CASSFNRGDSPLHF
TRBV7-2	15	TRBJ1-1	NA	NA	TGTGCCAGCAGCTTTGGCCGACGGGGGTTTGATGAAGCTTTCTTT	CASSFGRRGFDEAFF
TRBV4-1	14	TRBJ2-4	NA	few	TGCGCCAGCAGCCAACCGGACCGAAGACACATTCAGTACTTC	CASSQPDRRHIQYF
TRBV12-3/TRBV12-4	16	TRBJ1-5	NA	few	TGTGCCAGCAGTAAAAAAAGGCGTTATAGCAATCAGCCCCAGCATTTT	CASSKKRRYSNQPQHF
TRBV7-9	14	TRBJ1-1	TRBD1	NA	TGTGCCAGCAGCTTGACAGGGGATATCGCTGAAGCTTTCTTT	CASSLTGDIAEAFF
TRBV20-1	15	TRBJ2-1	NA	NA	TGCAGTGCTAGAGATCCCCTAGCGCGAGGTTGTGAGCAGTTCTTC	CSARDPLARGCEQFF
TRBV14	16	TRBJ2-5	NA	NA	TGTGCCAGCAGCCATATCGGCCCAGGGTGGATGGAGACCCAGTACTTC	CASSHIGPGWMETQYF
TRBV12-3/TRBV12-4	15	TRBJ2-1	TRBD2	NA	TGTGCCAGCAGTCCCTGGACTAGCGGGAGAAATGAGCAGTTCTTC	CASSPWTSGRNEQFF
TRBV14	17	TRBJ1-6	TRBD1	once	TGTGCCAGCAGCCAACAAAGACAGGGGAAAGGCAATTCACCCCTCCACTTT	CASSQQRQGKGNSPLHF
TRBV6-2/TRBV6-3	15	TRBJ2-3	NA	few	TGTGCCAGCAGGAGGGGACTTCTTAGCACAGATACGCAGTATTTT	CASRRGLLSTDTQYF
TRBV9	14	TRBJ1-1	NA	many	TGTGCCAGCAGCGTAGAGGCCAGGAACACTGAAGCTTTCTTT	CASSVEARNTEAFF
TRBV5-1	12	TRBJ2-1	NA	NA	TGCGCCAGCAGCTTGGGTTTAGATGAGCAGTTCTTC	CASSLGLDEQFF
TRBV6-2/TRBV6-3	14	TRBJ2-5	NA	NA	TGTGCCAGCCCCGGGCAGGGTCGGCAAGAGACCCAGTACTTC	CASPGQGRQETQYF
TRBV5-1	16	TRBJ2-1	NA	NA	TGCGCCAGCAGCTTGGCCGTCTCGGGTAGTAGGGATGAGCAGTTCTTC	CASSLAVSGSRDEQFF
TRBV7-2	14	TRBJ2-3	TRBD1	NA	TGTGCCAGCAGCCCCGGACAGGCGGGAGATACGCAGTATTTT	CASSPGQAGDTQYF
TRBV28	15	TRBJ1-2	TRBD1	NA	TGTGCCAGCAGTTTGACCGGGACAGGGATCTATGGCTACACCTTC	CASSLTGTGIYGYTF
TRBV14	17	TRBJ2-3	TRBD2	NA	TGTGCCAGCAGCCAAGATGTCGCGGGAGGGAGCACAGATACGCAGTATTTT	CASSQDVAGGSTDTQYF
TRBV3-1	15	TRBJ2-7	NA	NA	TGTGCCAGCAGCCATACAGGGAGTGAATCCTACGAGCAGTACTTC	CASSHTGSESYEQYF
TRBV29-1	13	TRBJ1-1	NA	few	TGCAGCGTCGCCGACAGCGGGAACACTGAAGCTTTCTTT	CSVADSGNTEAFF
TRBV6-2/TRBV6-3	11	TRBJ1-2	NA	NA	TGTGCAAGCGGAAGAAACTATGGCTACACCTTC	CASGRNYGYTF
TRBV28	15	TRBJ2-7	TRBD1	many	TGTGCCAGCAGCTCAACAGGGGGTATCGGTTACGAGCAGTACTTC	CASSSTGGIGYEQYF
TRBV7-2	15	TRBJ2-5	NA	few	TGTGCCAGCAGCTCCCCCAGGGTCCCCGCAGAGACCCAGTACTTC	CASSSPRVPAETQYF
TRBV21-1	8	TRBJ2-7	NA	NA	TGTGCCAACTACGAGCAGTACTTC	CANYEQYF
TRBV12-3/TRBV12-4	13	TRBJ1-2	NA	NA	TGTGCCAGCAGTTTTGGTAATAACTATGGCTACACCTTC	CASSFGNNYGYTF
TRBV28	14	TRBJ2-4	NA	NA	TGTGCCAGCATAGGGCGGGCGGCCAAAAACATTCAGTACTTC	CASIGRAAKNIQYF
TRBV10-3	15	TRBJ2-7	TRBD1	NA	TGTGCCACCGGGCCCAGACAGGGGGCCTCCTACGAGCAGTACTTC	CATGPRQGASYEQYF
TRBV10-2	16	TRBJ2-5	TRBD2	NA	TGCGCCAGCAGTGTTCGAGGGACTACTAGTATGCATGAGCAGTACTTC	CASSVRGTTSMHEQYF
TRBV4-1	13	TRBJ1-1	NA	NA	TGCGCCAGCAGCCGCCCTGGGGGTGCTGAAGCTTTCTTT	CASSRPGGAEAFF
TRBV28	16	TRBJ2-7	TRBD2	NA	TGTGCCAGCAGATTTCGGGCTAGCGGGAGAATTCACGAGCAGTACTTC	CASRFRASGRIHEQYF
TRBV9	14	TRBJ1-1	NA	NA	TGTGCCAGCAGCGCGAGTACGGGACGGACTGAAGCTTTCTTT	CASSASTGRTEAFF
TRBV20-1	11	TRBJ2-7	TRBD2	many	TGCAGCGCGGGAGGGACCTACGAGCAGTACTTC	CSAGGTYEQYF
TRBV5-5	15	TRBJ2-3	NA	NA	TGTGCCAGCAGCTTGGAAGGAGTGGTCCCAGATACGCAGTATTTT	CASSLEGVVPDTQYF
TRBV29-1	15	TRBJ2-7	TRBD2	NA	TGCAGCGTTGGAAGCGGGAGGCCCGGGGAGTACGAGCAGTACTTC	CSVGSGRPGEYEQYF
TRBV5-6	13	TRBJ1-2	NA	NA	TGTGCCAGCGGAGCTTCGTCAGGGTATGGCTACACCTTC	CASGASSGYGYTF
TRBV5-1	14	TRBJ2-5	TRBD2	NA	TGCGCCAGCAGCTCCCGTACTAGCGAAGAGACCCAGTACTTC	CASSSRTSEETQYF
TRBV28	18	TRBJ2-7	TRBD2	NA	TGTGCCAGCAGCGTGGACATTGGTGGGACTAGCGTCTCCTACGAGCAGTACTTC	CASSVDIGGTSVSYEQYF
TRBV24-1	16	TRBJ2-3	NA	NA	TGTGCCAGCGCCACCCAGGGAGGTGGGAGCACAGATACGCAGTATTTT	CASATQGGGSTDTQYF
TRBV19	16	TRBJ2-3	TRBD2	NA	TGTGCCACCGCTCGGGTGGCGGGAGGCCGCACAGATACGCAGTATTTT	CATARVAGGRTDTQYF
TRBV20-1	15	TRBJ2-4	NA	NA	TGCAGTTCCAGCTGGGGGCGGAGGACCAAAAACATTCAGTACTTC	CSSSWGRRTKNIQYF
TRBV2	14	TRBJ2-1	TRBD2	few	TGTGCCAGCAGTATACTAGCGCGACAAGGGGAGCAGTTCTTC	CASSILARQGEQFF
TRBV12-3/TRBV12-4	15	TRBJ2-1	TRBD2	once	TGTGCCAGCAGTCCCCAGGGCGGGGGTTACAATGAGCAGTTCTTC	CASSPQGGGYNEQFF
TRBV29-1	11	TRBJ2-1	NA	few	TGCAGCCACGGCCAGGCCAATGAGCAGTTCTTC	CSHGQANEQFF
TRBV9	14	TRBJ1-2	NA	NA	TGTGCCAGCAGCGTAGGTCCCACCCCGTTTGGCTACACCTTC	CASSVGPTPFGYTF